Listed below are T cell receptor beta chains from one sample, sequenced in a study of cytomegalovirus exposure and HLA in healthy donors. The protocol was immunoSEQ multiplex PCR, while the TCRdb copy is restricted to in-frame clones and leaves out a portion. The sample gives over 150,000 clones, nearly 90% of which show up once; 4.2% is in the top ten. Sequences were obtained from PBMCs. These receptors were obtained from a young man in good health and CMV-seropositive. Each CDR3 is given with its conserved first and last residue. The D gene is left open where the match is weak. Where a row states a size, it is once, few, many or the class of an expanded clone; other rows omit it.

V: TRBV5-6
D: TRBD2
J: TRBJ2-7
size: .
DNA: TGTGCCAGCAGCTTACTAGCGGGGAACTACGAGCAGTACTTC
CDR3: CASSLLAGNYEQYF

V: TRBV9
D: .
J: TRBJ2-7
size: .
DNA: TGTGCCAGCAGCGTTGGAGGGGATTTCTACGAGCAGTACTTC
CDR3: CASSVGGDFYEQYF

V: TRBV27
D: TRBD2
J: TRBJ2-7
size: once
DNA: TGTGCCAGCAGTTTATCTAGGCGCGGGAGGTCCCACGAGCAGTACTTC
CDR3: CASSLSRRGRSHEQYF

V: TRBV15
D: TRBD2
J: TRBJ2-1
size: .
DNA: TGTGCCACCAGCGCCGGGACTAGCGGATACAATGAGCAGTTCTTC
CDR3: CATSAGTSGYNEQFF

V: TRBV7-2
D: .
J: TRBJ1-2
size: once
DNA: TGTGCCAGCAGCTTTGGCAGAAGATCTCAGGGCTACACCTTC
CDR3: CASSFGRRSQGYTF

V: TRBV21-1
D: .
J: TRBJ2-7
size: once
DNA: TGTGCCAGCAGCTGGGGGGTCTCCTACGAGCAGTACTTC
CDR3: CASSWGVSYEQYF

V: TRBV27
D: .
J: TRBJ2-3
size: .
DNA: TGTGCCAGCAGACCAAACGTTTGGGCTAGCAACACAGATACGCAGTATTTT
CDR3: CASRPNVWASNTDTQYF

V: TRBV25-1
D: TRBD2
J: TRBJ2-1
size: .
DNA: TGTGCCAGCAGTACCCCGGGACTAGCGGGGTCTATCAATGAGCAGTTCTTC
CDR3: CASSTPGLAGSINEQFF

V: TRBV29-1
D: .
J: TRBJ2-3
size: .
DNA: TGCGCGGGGACCCACACAGATACGCAGTATTTT
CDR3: CAGTHTDTQYF

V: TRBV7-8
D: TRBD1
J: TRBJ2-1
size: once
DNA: TGTGCCAGCAGTCCGGACAGGGCGATTAGCTCCTACAATGAGCAGTTCTTC
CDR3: CASSPDRAISSYNEQFF

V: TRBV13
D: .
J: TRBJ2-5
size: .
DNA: TGTGCCAGCAGCTTAGACTCGCGTACGGAGACCCAGTACTTC
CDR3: CASSLDSRTETQYF

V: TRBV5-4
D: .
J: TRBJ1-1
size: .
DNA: TGTGCCAGCAGCTTGGAATCCGGTTCCGAAGCTTTCTTT
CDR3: CASSLESGSEAFF

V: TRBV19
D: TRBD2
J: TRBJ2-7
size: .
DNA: TGTGCCAGTAGTCCCGGACTAGCGGGAAATTACGAGCAGTACTTC
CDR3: CASSPGLAGNYEQYF

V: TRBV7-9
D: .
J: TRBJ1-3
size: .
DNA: TGTGCCAGCCAGGGGTTGACGGGCGTAAGCACCATATATTTT
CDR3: CASQGLTGVSTIYF

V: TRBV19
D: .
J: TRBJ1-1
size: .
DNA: TGTGCCAGTCGGTGGGCCAAAGAGAACACTGAAGCTTTCTTT
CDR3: CASRWAKENTEAFF

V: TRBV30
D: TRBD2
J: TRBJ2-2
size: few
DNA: TGTGCCTGGAGTGTTGGGGGGACTAGCACCGGGGAGCTGTTTTTT
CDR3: CAWSVGGTSTGELFF

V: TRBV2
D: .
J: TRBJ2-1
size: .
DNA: TGTGCCAGCAGTGAACCCTCCCCCCGACAGGCATACAATGAGCAGTTCTTC
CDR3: CASSEPSPRQAYNEQFF

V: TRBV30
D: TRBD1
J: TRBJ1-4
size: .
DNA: TGTGCCTGGAGTGTACAGGGGGCGGGTGAAAAACTGTTTTTT
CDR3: CAWSVQGAGEKLFF

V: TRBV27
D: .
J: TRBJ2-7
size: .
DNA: TGTGCCAGCAGTTTTTCCCCAAGCTTCACCTACGAGCAGTACTTC
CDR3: CASSFSPSFTYEQYF

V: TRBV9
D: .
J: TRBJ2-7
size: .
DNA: TGTGCCAGCAGCGTTAATGCGGCTACGGAGCAGTACTTC
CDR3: CASSVNAATEQYF

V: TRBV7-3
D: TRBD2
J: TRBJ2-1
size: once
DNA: TGTGCCAGCAGCCGTGGGACTAGCGGGAGGGCCTCTGAGCAGTTCTTC
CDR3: CASSRGTSGRASEQFF

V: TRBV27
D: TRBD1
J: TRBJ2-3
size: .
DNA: TGTGCCAGCACTAGGACAGGGCGTGATACGCAGTATTTT
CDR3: CASTRTGRDTQYF

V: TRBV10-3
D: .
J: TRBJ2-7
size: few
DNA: TGTGCCATCAGTGAAATCTCACCGGGCGAGCAGTACTTC
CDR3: CAISEISPGEQYF

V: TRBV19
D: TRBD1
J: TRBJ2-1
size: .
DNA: TGTGCCAGTAGTACCGGGACAGGGTTAGCCTACAATGAGCAGTTCTTC
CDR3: CASSTGTGLAYNEQFF

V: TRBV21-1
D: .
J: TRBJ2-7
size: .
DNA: TGTGCCAGCAGCAAAAGGGCTAGCGGGATACTATACGAGCAGTACTTC
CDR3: CASSKRASGILYEQYF

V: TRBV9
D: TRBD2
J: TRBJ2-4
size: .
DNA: TGTGCCAGCAGCGTAGGGGGAGGGACAAACATTCAGTACTTC
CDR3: CASSVGGGTNIQYF

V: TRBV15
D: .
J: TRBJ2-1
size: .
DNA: TGTGCCACCAGCAGAGGACAGTACAATGAGCAGTTCTTC
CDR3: CATSRGQYNEQFF

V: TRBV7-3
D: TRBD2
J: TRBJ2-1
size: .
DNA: TGTGCCAGCAGCCCGGGACTAGCTAATGGCAATGAGCAGTTCTTC
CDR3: CASSPGLANGNEQFF

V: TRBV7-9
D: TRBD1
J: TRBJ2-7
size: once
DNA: TGTGCCAGCAGCTTAAGGGGACCCGGGACAGCCTACGAGCAGTACTTC
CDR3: CASSLRGPGTAYEQYF

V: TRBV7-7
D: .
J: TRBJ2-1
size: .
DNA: TGTGCTAGCATCCGGGGGAGCGGTTACAATGAGCAGTTCTTC
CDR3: CASIRGSGYNEQFF

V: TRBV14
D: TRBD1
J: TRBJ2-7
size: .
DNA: TGTGCCAGCAGCCGTGGACAGGGCTCCTACGAGCAGTACTTC
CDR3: CASSRGQGSYEQYF